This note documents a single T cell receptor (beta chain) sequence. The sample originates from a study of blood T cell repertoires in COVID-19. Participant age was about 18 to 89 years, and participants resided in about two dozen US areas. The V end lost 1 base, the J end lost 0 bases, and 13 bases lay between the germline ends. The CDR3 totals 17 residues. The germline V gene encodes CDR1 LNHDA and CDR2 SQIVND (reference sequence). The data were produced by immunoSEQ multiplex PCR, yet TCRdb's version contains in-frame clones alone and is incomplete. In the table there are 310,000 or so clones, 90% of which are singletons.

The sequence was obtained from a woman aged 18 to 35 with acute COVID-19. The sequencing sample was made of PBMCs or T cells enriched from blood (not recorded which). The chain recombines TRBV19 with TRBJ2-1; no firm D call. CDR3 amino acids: CASSIVWILGSYNEQFF. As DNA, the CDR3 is TGTGCCAGTAGTATAGTGTGGATTCTAGGCTCCTACAATGAGCAGTTCTTC.